The present T cell receptor (beta chain) was sequenced within a study of PD-L1 blockade in urothelial cancer. Clones were sequenced by immunoSEQ multiplex PCR, and TCRdb holds only the in-frame ones, with some missing. Here the sample spans 98,000 or so clones, 90% being singletons. Time point denoted: pretreatment peripheral blood. The sample here was PBMCs, taken around atezolizumab (anti-PD-L1) treatment. This receptor was obtained from a man aged 60-69 years with urothelial cancer.

In DNA form, the CDR3 reads TGTGCCAGCAGCTTCCCGGACCAGGGGAACACTGAAGCTTTCTTT. As protein: CASSFPDQGNTEAFF. The V and J genes are TRBV11-2 and TRBJ1-1; a weak D match, TRBD1 (5 bases). V lost 3 bases to trimming and J lost 1 base, with 12 bases between them. The CDR3 covers 15 residues. Germline values: CDR1 SGHAT, CDR2 FQNNGV. The entire variable domain, with the rest obtained from reference TRBV11-2 and TRBJ1-1, is as follows: EAGVAQSPRYKIIEKRQSVAFWCNPISGHATLYWYQQILGQGPKLLIQFQNNGVVDDSQLPKDRFSAERLKGVDSTLKIQPAKLEDSAVYLCASSFPDQGNTEAFFGQGTRLTVV.